The 16 T cell receptor beta chains presented below share a single source sample, sequenced in a study of breast tumors, draining lymph nodes, adjacent tissues (dated by TCRdb to the mid-2010s). The protocol used for the library was multiplex PCR. These reads were obtained on an Illumina HiSeq 2000. TCRdb reworked the public reads: Q25 trimming with fastp, MiXCR clone assembly, productive beta chains retained. Entries are consolidated by CDR3 protein sequence, retaining the most common genes and DNA. The sample table lists about 7,600 distinct CDR3 sequences, around three quarters of them with a count of one. The top ten constitute under 45% of the sample. The sample comprised tumor-adjacent breast tissue. These receptors came from a female donor with breast cancer. Some clones in this sample may be carry-over from other donors' samples.

The CDR3 protein is CSARDGIGDRADTQYF. The DNA for the CDR3 is TGCAGTGCTAGAGATGGTATCGGGGATCGAGCAGATACGCAGTATTTT. The chain is built from TRBV20-1 and TRBJ2-3, with TRBD2 as a possible D gene (5 bases). V lost 0 bases, J lost 4 bases, and 17 bases lay in between. This CDR3 spans 16 amino acids. Germline V gives CDR1 DFQATT, CDR2 SNEGSKA (reference sequence).

This chain joins TRBV7-2 and TRBJ2-7, with 11 positions matching TRBD2. CDR1 SGHTA and CDR2 FQGNSA come from the germline V gene. The ends lost 5 bases at V and 2 bases at J; junction bases unmatched: 2. The CDR3 runs to 14 residues. The CDR3 bases are TGTGCCAGCAGCCTTAGCGGGAGGGCCTACGAGCAGTACTTC. This gives the protein CASSLSGRAYEQYF. Filled out from reference TRBV7-2 and TRBJ2-7, the complete variable domain reads GAGVSQSPSNKVTEKGKDVELRCDPISGHTALYWYRQSLGQGLEFLIYFQGNSAPDKSGLPSDRFSAERTGGSVSTLTIQRTQQEDSAVYLCASSLSGRAYEQYFGPGTRLTVT.

The chain is built from TRBV7-2 and TRBJ2-7, with TRBD2 identical over 8 bases. The CDR3 sequence is 15 residues long. Per germline, CDR1 SGHTA and CDR2 FQGNSA. With V trimmed by 4 bases and J by 5 bases, 10 bases remained unmatched. CDR3: CASSYKSGRGDEQYF. CDR3 nucleotides: TGTGCCAGCAGCTACAAAAGCGGGAGAGGCGACGAGCAGTACTTC. Using reference TRBV7-2 and TRBJ2-7 for the parts outside the CDR3, the full variable domain is GAGVSQSPSNKVTEKGKDVELRCDPISGHTALYWYRQSLGQGLEFLIYFQGNSAPDKSGLPSDRFSAERTGGSVSTLTIQRTQQEDSAVYLCASSYKSGRGDEQYFGPGTRLTVT.

This chain uses TRBV20-1 with TRBJ2-1; 13 nucleotides align to TRBD2. There are 13 residues in the CDR3. Germline CDR1 reads DFQATT; CDR2 reads SNEGSKA (reference sequence). Losses at the gene ends were 5 bases for V and 7 bases for J; bases not matched to a gene: 2. As DNA, the CDR3 is TGCAGTGCTGGGACTAGCGGGAATAATGAGCAGTTCTTC. It codes for CSAGTSGNNEQFF.

The rearrangement joins TRBV19 to TRBJ2-5, with 7 bases matching TRBD2. CDR3 length equals 13 residues. CDR1 LNHDA and CDR2 SQIVND come from the germline V gene (reference sequence). The trim removed 5 bases at V and 9 bases at J, leaving 9 bases unmatched. The CDR3 loop is CASSAPGLTAQYF. CDR3 in DNA: TGTGCCAGTAGTGCACCGGGACTAACGGCCCAGTACTTC. The full variable domain, rest sourced from reference TRBV19 and TRBJ2-5, is DGGITQSPKYLFRKEGQNVTLSCEQNLNHDAMYWYRQDPGQGLRLIYYSQIVNDFQKGDIAEGYSVSREKKESFPLTVTSAQKNPTAFYLCASSAPGLTAQYFGPGTRLLVL.

By sample share, this clonotype is medium-sized. The V and J genes are TRBV12-3 or TRBV12-4 and TRBJ1-2, with D maybe TRBD1 (6 bases). This CDR3 is 16 amino acids long. V gave up 6 bases and J gave up 0 bases, with 17 bases separating them. The CDR3 DNA reads TGTGCCAGCAGCCGATGGACAGACCCCGCTAACTATGGCTACACCTTC. This encodes CASSRWTDPANYGYTF.

This CDR3 is CASSNDRGVYEQYF. The CDR3, as DNA: TGTGCCAGCAGTAACGACAGGGGAGTCTACGAGCAGTACTTC. This rearrangement joins TRBV6-5 to TRBJ2-7, with 8 bases that match TRBD1. V dropped 5 bases and J dropped 3; count of bases not matched to a gene: 6. The CDR3 contains 14 residues. Germline CDR1 is MNHEY and CDR2 is SVGAGI.

This chain uses TRBV20-1 with TRBJ2-5; a weak D match, TRBD1 (6 bases). The CDR3 is made up of 14 amino acids. Germline CDR1 and CDR2: DFQATT and SNEGSKA (reference sequence). The CDR3 spells CRETDRFDQETQYF. For the CDR3, the DNA is TGCAGGGAAACGGACAGATTTGACCAAGAGACCCAGTACTTC.

This clonotype was seen ten or more times. This chain uses TRBV19 with TRBJ1-4; D gene uncertain. Trimming stripped 3 bases from V and 0 bases from J, with 11 bases between. Per the germline V gene, CDR1 is LNHDA and CDR2 is SQIVND (reference sequence). This CDR3 spans 16 amino acids. The CDR3 DNA is TGTGCCAGTAGTATTTTTCTACGTGCAACTAATGAAAAACTGTTTTTT. Translation gives CASSIFLRATNEKLFF.

J is TRBJ2-5 and V is TRBV2; no clear D gene. CDR1 and CDR2 (germline): SNHLY, FYNNEI. V was cut by 6 bases and J by 5 bases, with 10 bases left in between. The CDR3 spans 12 residues. The CDR3 here is CASRSGGETQYF. CDR3 DNA: TGTGCCAGCAGGTCGGGTGGCGAGACCCAGTACTTC.

The V call is TRBV20-1, the J call TRBJ2-1; 12 bases are a match to TRBD2. Germline V gives CDR1 DFQATT, CDR2 SNEGSKA (reference sequence). J gave up 8 bases and V 6 bases, and 14 bases lay outside the gene matches. The CDR3 is made up of 16 amino acids. This CDR3 reads CSAPTTSGRLQDEQFF. In nucleotides, the CDR3 is TGCAGTGCGCCAACTACTAGCGGGAGGTTACAAGATGAGCAGTTCTTC.

V gene TRBV7-9 combines with J gene TRBJ2-6; TRBD2 matches 11 bases. Germline V gene sequence: CDR1 SEHNR, CDR2 FQNEAQ (reference sequence). CDR3 length: 17 residues. Germline trimming cut 4 bases from V and 0 bases from J; bases unmatched to any gene: 2. CDR3 sequence: CASSSSGGTSGANVLTF. The CDR3 bases are TGTGCCAGCAGCTCTAGCGGGGGGACCTCTGGGGCCAACGTCCTGACTTTC.

In its sample, this clonotype is medium-sized. The J gene is TRBJ2-6, the V gene TRBV12-3 or TRBV12-4, with 7 nucleotides matching TRBD1. The junction had 15 bases not matched to a gene; V was cut back by 6 bases and J by 1 base. The CDR3 covers 19 residues. CDR3 bases: TGTGCCAGCAGGAGAAGCAGGGGACAGCTTTCTTCTGGGGCCAACGTCCTGACTTTC. Translation gives CASRRSRGQLSSGANVLTF.

This clonotype is labeled medium-sized. This chain uses TRBV7-6 with TRBJ1-4, with TRBD1 identical over 7 bases. The V segment lost 1 base and the J segment 7 bases; nucleotides outside the gene matches: 6. CDR1 and CDR2 from the germline V gene are SGHVS and FNYEAQ. The CDR3 runs 15 residues. The CDR3 protein is CASSLDETGSEKLFF. In DNA form, the CDR3 reads TGTGCCAGCAGCTTAGATGAGACAGGGTCTGAAAAACTGTTTTTT.

The J gene is TRBJ2-5, the V gene TRBV24-1; D not certain. Between the trimmed V and J ends, which lost 3 bases and 1 base, there was a span of 11 bases. The CDR3 consists of 15 residues. CDR1 and CDR2 from the germline V gene are KGHDR and SFDVKD. Written as DNA, the CDR3 is TGTGCCACCAGTGATCCAACCTACAGCCAAGAGACCCAGTACTTC. This gives the protein CATSDPTYSQETQYF.

The V and J genes are TRBV7-6 and TRBJ2-1; D is perhaps TRBD2 (6 bases). The CDR3 is made up of 13 amino acids. V lost 3 bases and J 9 bases, leaving 12 bases between the germline ends. CDR1 is SGHVS and CDR2 is FNYEAQ in the germline V gene. CDR3 sequence (DNA): TGTGCCAGCAGCTTTTCGGACTACGGTGAGCAGTTCTTC. It translates to CASSFSDYGEQFF.